This T cell receptor beta chain emerged from a study of blood T cells in healthy people across ages. The use of a sample-barcoded 5' primer and a J-beta primer mix characterized a second PCR of roughly 7 to 11 cycles. TCRdb reprocessed the 5' RACE reads with MiXCR, giving one entry per CDR3 protein. This table has 1.5 million to 2 million distinct CDR3 sequences, around half appearing once. Between the trimmed V and J ends, which lost 0 bases and 6 bases, there was a span of 12 bases. This CDR3 contains 14 residues. CDR1 and CDR2 (germline): LGHNA, YSLEER. Sequencing was done on a sample of blood. The sequence was obtained from a woman aged 35 to 49 in good health. This chain joins TRBV4-3 and TRBJ2-7; D perhaps matches TRBD2 (5 bases). As DNA, the CDR3 is TGCGCCAGCAGCCAAGAAGGGCTAGCAGGCGAGCAGTACTTC. Protein product: CASSQEGLAGEQYF.